The clone carrying this T cell receptor beta chain showed up many times. The sample originates from a study of T-cell memory formation after mild COVID-19. The CDR3 spans 14 residues. The V end lost 3 bases, the J end lost 0 bases, and 12 bases lay between the germline ends. Looked up from germline, CDR1 is SQVTM and CDR2 is ANQGSEA. One entry per CDR3 protein results from TCRdb running MiXCR on the 5' RACE reads. Of about 68,000 distinct CDR3 sequences listed, 16% are singletons. The clonotype comes from an adult woman who had mild COVID-19 (a few samples of this study predate the infection). Cell type and time point are not known. The chain combines TRBV29-1 with TRBJ2-7, with D tentatively TRBD1 (6 bases). The specimen was PBMCs or a T cell subset sorted from them (not recorded which). The CDR3 bases are TGCAGCGTTGATCCCAGGGGCAGCTCCTACGAGCAGTACTTC. This encodes CSVDPRGSSYEQYF.